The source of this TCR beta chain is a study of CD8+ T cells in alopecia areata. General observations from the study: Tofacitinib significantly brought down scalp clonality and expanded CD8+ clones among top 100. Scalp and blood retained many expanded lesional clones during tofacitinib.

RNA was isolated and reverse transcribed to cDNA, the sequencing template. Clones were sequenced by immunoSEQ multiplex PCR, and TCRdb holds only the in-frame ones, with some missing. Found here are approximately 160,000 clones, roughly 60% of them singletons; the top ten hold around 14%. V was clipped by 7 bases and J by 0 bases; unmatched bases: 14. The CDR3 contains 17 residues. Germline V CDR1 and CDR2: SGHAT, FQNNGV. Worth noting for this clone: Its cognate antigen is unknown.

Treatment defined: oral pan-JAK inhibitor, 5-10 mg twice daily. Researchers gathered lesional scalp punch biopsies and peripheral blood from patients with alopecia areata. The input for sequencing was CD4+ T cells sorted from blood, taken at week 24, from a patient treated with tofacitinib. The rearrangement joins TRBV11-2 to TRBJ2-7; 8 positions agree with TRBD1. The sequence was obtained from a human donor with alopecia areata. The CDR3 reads CASTPVGTGYNSYEQYF. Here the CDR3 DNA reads TGTGCCAGCACCCCTGTGGGGACAGGTTATAACTCCTACGAGCAGTACTTC.